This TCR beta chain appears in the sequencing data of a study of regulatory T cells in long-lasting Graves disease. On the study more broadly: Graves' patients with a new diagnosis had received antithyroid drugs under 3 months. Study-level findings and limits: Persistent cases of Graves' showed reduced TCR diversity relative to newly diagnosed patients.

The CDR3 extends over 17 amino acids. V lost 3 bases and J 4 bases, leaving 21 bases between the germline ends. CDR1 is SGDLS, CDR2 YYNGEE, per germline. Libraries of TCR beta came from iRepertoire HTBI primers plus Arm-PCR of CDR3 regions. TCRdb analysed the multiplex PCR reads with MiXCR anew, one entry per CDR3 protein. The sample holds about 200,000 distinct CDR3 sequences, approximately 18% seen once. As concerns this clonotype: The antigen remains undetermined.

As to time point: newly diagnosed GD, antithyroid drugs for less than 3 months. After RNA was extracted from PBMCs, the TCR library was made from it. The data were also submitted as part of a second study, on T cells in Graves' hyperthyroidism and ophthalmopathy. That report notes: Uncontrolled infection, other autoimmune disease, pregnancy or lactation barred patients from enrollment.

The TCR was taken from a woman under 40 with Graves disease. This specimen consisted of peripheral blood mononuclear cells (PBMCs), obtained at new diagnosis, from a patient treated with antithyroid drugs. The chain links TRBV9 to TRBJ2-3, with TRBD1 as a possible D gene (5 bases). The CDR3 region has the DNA TGTGCCAGCAGCGCCCTCCCCATGGGGCTAGGCTCAGATACGCAGTATTTT. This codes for CASSALPMGLGSDTQYF.